The present TCR beta chain was sequenced within a study of blood T cells in healthy people across ages. PCR was performed a second time for about 6 to 12 cycles using a sample-barcoded 5' primer and a J-beta primer mix. Every cDNA molecule bore a tag from a template-switch adaptor containing 12 random nucleotides. TCRdb passed the 5' RACE reads through MiXCR, listing each CDR3 protein once. The sample yields approximately 290,000 distinct CDR3 sequences, less than 30% seen once. The CDR3 spans 12 residues. Germline lookup yields CDR1 MNHNS and CDR2 SASEGT. This clonotype was seen a single time. The sample was blood. V and J are TRBV6-1 and TRBJ2-1; D is possibly TRBD2 (5 bases). Matching the DNA end better, TRBJ2-7 makes the J call doubtful. The sequence derives from a woman in her seventies in good health. DNA for the CDR3: TGTGCCAGCAGAGAGGGCACCTACGAGCAGTACTTC. Translated: CASREGTYEQYF.